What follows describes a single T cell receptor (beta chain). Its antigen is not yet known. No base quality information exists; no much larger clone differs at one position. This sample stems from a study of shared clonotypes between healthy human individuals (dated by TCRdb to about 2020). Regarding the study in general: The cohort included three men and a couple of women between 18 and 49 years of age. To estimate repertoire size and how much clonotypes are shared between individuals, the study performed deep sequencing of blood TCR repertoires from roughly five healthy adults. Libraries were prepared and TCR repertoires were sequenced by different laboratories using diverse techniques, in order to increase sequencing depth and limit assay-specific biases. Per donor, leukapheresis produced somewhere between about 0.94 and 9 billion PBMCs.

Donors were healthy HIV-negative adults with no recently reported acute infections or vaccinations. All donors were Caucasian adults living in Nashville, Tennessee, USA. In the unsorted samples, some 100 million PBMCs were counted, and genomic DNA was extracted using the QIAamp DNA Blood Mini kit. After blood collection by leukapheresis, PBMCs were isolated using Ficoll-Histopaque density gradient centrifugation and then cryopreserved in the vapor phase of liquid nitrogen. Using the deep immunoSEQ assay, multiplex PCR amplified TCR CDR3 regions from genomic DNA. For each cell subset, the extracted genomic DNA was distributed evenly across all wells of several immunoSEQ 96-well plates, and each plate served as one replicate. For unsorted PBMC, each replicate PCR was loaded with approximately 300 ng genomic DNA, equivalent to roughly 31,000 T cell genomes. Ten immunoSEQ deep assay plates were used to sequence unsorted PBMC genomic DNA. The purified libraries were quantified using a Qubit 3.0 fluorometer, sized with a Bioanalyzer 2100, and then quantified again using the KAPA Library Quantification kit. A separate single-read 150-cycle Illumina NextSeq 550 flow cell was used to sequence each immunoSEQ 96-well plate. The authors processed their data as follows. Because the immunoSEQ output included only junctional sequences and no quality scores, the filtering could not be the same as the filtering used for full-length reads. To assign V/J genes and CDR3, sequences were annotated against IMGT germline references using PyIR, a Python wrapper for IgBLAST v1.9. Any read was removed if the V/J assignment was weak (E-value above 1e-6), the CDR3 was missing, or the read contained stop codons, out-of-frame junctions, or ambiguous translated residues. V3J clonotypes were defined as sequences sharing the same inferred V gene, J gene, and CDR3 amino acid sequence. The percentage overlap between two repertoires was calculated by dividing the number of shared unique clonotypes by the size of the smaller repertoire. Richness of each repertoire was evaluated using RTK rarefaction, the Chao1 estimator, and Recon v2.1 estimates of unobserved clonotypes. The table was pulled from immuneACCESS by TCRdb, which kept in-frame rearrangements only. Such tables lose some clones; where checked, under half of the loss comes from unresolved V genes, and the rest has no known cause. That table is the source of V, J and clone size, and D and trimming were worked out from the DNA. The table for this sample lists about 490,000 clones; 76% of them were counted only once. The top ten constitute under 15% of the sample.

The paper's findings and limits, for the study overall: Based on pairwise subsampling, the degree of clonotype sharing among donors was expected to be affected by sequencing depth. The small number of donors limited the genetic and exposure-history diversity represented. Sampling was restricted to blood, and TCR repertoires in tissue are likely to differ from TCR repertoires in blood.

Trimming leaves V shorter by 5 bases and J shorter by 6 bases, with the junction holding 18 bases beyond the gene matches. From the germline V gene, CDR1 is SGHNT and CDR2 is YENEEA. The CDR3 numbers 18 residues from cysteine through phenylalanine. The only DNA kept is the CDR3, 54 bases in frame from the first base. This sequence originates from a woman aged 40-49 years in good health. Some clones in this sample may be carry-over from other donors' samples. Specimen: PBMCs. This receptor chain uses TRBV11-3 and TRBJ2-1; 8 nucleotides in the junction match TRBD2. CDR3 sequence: CASSPGAGAGGLINEQFF. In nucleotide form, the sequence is TGTGCCAGCAGCCCTGGGGCTGGGGCGGGAGGTTTAATCAATGAGCAGTTCTTC. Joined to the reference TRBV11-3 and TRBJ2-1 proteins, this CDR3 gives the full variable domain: EAGVVQSPRYKIIEKKQPVAFWCNPISGHNTLYWYLQNLGQGPELLIRYENEEAVDDSQLPKDRFSAERLKGVDSTLKIQPAELGDSAVYLCASSPGAGAGGLINEQFFGPGTRLTVL.